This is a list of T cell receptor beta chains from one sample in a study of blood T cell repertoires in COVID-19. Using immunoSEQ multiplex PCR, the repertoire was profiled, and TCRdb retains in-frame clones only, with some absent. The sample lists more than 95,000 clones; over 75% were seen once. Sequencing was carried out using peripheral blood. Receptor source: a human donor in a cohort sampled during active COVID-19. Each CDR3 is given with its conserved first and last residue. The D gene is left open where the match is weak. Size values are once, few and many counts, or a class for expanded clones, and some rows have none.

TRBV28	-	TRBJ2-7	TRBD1	TGTGCCAGCAGTTTATCTGGACAGGGGGTGGGTTACGAGCAGTACTTC	CASSLSGQGVGYEQYF
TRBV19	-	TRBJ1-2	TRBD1	TGTGCCAGTAGTAGACAGGGGAGCTATGGCTACACCTTC	CASSRQGSYGYTF
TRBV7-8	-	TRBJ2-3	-	TGTGCCAGCAGCCCATCGGGACTTCGCACAGATACGCAGTATTTT	CASSPSGLRTDTQYF
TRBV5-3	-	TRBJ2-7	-	TGTGCCAGAAGCTACACCTACGAGCAGTACTTC	CARSYTYEQYF
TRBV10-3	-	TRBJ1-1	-	TGTGCCATCAGTGAGTCCCGACAGGATAGAGATGAAGCTTTCTTT	CAISESRQDRDEAFF
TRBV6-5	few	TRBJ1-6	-	TGTGCCAGCAGTTACTCGGACCGGCCGGGAGATTCACCCCTCCACTTT	CASSYSDRPGDSPLHF
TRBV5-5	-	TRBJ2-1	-	TGTGCCAGCAGCCCAGGGGAAAGCGCCTACAATGAGCAGTTCTTC	CASSPGESAYNEQFF
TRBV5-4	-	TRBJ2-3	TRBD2	TGTGCCAGCAGCTTGTGGGCTAGCGGGAGGGCGACAGATACGCAGTATTTT	CASSLWASGRATDTQYF
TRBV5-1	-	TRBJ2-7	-	TGCGCCAGCGGCCGGGACTCCCAGACGAGCTACGAGCAGTACTTC	CASGRDSQTSYEQYF
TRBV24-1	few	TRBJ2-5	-	TGTGCCACCAGTGATCCAAAGGACAGACCTCAGACCCAAGAGACCCAGTACTTC	CATSDPKDRPQTQETQYF
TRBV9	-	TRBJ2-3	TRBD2	TGTGCCAGCAGCGGGGGGGGAGGCACAGATACGCAGTATTTT	CASSGGGGTDTQYF
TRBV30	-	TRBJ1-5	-	TGTGCCTGGAGTGTTGACGGTAGAGGGCGGAATCAGCCCCAGCATTTT	CAWSVDGRGRNQPQHF
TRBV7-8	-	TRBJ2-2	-	TGTGCCAGCAGCGCAGACACCGGGGAGCTGTTTTTT	CASSADTGELFF
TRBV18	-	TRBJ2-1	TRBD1	TGTGCCAGCTCGCAAGCGACAGGGGGCGCGGGTTACAATGAGCAGTTCTTC	CASSQATGGAGYNEQFF
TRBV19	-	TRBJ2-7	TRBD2	TGTGCCAGTAGTCCGGCTAGCGGGAGTTACGAGCAGTACTTC	CASSPASGSYEQYF
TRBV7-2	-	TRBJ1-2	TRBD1	TGTGCCAGCAGCTACGACAGGGGGACAGGGGAAGGCTACACCTTC	CASSYDRGTGEGYTF
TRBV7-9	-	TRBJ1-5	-	TGTGCCAGCAGCTTAGCTGCGGGCAACAATCAGCCCCAGCATTTT	CASSLAAGNNQPQHF
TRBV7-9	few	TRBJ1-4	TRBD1	TGTGCCAGCAGCACCGGGACAGGGGGCGAAAAACTGTTTTTT	CASSTGTGGEKLFF
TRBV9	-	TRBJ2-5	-	TGTGCCAGCAGCGTAGAGGTTAACTACGGGGAGACCCAGTACTTC	CASSVEVNYGETQYF
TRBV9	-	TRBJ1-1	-	TGTGCCAGCAGCGTAGTCAGGGGAGACACTGAAGCTTTCTTT	CASSVVRGDTEAFF
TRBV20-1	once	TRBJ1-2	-	TGCAGGTCGTCTGACTATGGCTACACCTTC	CRSSDYGYTF
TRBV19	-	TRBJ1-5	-	TGTGCCAGTAGTATTGGGCATCTGAGCAATCAGCCCCAGCATTTT	CASSIGHLSNQPQHF
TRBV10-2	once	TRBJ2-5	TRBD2	TGCGCCAGCAGTGAGGAGATAGCGGGCATAGGCGGAGCCCAGTACTTC	CASSEEIAGIGGAQYF
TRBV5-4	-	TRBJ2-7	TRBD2	TGTGCCAGCAGCAAGGGAGCGGGGGGAACCTACGAGCAGTACTTC	CASSKGAGGTYEQYF
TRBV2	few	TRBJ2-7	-	TGTGCCAGCAGGAACTGGGGCGGATCTAACTACGAGCAGTACTTC	CASRNWGGSNYEQYF
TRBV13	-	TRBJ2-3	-	TGTGCCAGCACCTCCGTCGGAGATACGCAGTATTTT	CASTSVGDTQYF
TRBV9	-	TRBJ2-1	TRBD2	TGTGCCAGCAGTGTTAGCGGGAGCCGTTACAATGAGCAGTTCTTC	CASSVSGSRYNEQFF
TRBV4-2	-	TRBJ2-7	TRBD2	TGTGCCAGCAGCCAAGGCCCAGGACCGGGACTAAGCCCCTACGAGCAGTACTTC	CASSQGPGPGLSPYEQYF
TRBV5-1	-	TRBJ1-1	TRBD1	TGCGCCAGCAGCCAGGGACAGTTGGGCACTGAAGCTTTCTTT	CASSQGQLGTEAFF
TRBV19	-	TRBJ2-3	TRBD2	TGTGCCAGTAGTTCTGGGACTAGCGGAAGCACAGATACGCAGTATTTT	CASSSGTSGSTDTQYF
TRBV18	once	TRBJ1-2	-	TGTGCCAGCTCACCAAACATCCAGGGGAATGGCTACACCTTC	CASSPNIQGNGYTF
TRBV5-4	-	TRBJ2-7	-	TGTGCCAGCAGCTTGGCTGTGGGTACTAGTATCTACGAGCAGTACTTC	CASSLAVGTSIYEQYF
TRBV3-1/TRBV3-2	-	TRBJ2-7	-	TGTGCCAGCAGCCAGACGTGGACTTCGACCTACGAGCAGTACTTC	CASSQTWTSTYEQYF
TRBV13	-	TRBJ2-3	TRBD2	TGTGCCAGCAGTCCAAGGGCCGGTAACCGGGGGGGCACAGATACGCAGTATTTT	CASSPRAGNRGGTDTQYF
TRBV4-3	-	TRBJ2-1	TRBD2	TGCGCCAGCAGCCAAGATGCGCTAGCGGGAGGGGGGAGTGAGCAGTTCTTC	CASSQDALAGGGSEQFF
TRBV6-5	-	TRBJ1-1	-	TGTGCCAGCAGCCCGACAGTACCCAACACTGAAGCTTTCTTT	CASSPTVPNTEAFF
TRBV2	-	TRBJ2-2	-	TGTGCCAGCGAGGGAACGGGGGGCCTTCTCCACCACTACACCGGGGAGCTGTTTTTT	CASEGTGGLLHHYTGELFF
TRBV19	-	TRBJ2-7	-	TGTGCCAGTAGTATTTCGGGTGTAGACGAGCAGTACTTC	CASSISGVDEQYF
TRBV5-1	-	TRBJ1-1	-	TGCGCCAGCAGCTTGATAAGGGGGAACACTGAAGCTTTCTTT	CASSLIRGNTEAFF
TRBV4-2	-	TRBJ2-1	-	TGTGCCAGCAGCCAAGATTGGCAGGGTATGTACAATGAGCAGTTCTTC	CASSQDWQGMYNEQFF
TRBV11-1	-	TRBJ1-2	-	TGTGCCAGCAGCTTAGCACCGGGGATGGGTGGCTACACCTTC	CASSLAPGMGGYTF
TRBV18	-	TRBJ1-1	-	TGTGCCAGCTCAGCAGGGTCTAGGACTGAAGCTTTCTTT	CASSAGSRTEAFF
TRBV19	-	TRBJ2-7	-	TGTGCCAGTAGTATAACTACAGGGTCCTACGAGCAGTACTTC	CASSITTGSYEQYF
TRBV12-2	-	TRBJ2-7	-	TGTGCAAGTCGCTTAGGGACTAGCGGGTCCTACGAGCAGTACTTC	CASRLGTSGSYEQYF
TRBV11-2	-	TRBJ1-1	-	TGTGCCAGCAGCTTAGATAAATTTTCAGGGTACACTGAAGCTTTCTTT	CASSLDKFSGYTEAFF
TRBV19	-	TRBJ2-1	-	TGTGCCAGTAGTATGGGGGGAGCTAGCTACAATGAGCAGTTCTTC	CASSMGGASYNEQFF
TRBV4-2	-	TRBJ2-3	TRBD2	TGTGCCAGCAGCCAAGCGGTGCAGCGGGGGACGCGCACAGATACGCAGTATTTT	CASSQAVQRGTRTDTQYF
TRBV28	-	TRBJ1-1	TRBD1	TGTGCCAGCAGTTTGGGGACAGGTCTTTACACTGAAGCTTTCTTT	CASSLGTGLYTEAFF
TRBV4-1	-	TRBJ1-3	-	TGCGCCAGCAGCCAAGAACGGGTCCGAGATGGAAACACCATATATTTT	CASSQERVRDGNTIYF
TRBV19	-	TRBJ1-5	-	TGTGCCAGTGTACTAGGTAGCAATCAGCCCCAGCATTTT	CASVLGSNQPQHF
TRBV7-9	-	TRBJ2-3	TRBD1	TGTGCCAGCAGCCCTCGACAGGGAGTAAGCACAGATACGCAGTATTTT	CASSPRQGVSTDTQYF
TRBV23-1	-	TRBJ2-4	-	TGCGCCAGCAGTCTAGGACAGCTAGCCAAAAACATTCAGTACTTC	CASSLGQLAKNIQYF
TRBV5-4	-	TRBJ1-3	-	TGTGCCAGCAGCTTGGGACTCTCAGGGGTGGCGGGAAACACCATATATTTT	CASSLGLSGVAGNTIYF
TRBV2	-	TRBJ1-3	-	TGTGCCAGCAGTACCCAGGGCTCTGGAAACACCATATATTTT	CASSTQGSGNTIYF
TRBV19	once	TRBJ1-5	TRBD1	TGTGCCAGTACTCCGGACAGGGGAGCCCAGCATTTT	CASTPDRGAQHF
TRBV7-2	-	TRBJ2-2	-	TGTGCCAGCAGCTCGGAGTGGGCGAACACCGGGGAGCTGTTTTTT	CASSSEWANTGELFF
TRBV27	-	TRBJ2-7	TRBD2	TGTGCCAGCAGTTTCCGGGGGAGGGGAGACTCCTACGAGCAGTACTTC	CASSFRGRGDSYEQYF
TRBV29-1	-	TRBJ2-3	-	TGCAGCCGTCAGGGAGGAGATACGCAGTATTTT	CSRQGGDTQYF